Included here is one TCR beta chain sequence, with context. Sample-barcoded 5' priming and a J-beta primer mix drove a second PCR of about 6 to 12 cycles. TCRdb recomputed calls from the 5' RACE reads with MiXCR, one row per CDR3 protein. Of 800,000 or so distinct CDR3 sequences in the sample, 20% to 25% are singletons; the top ten hold approximately 4%. This sample is part of a study of blood T cells in healthy people across ages. This sample also belongs to another study, concerning T cells of mothers and their children.

The sample consisted of blood. The TCR was taken from a boy aged 5-17 years in good health.

CDR3 protein: CASSSDPSPSEQYF. CDR3 nucleotides: TGTGCCAGCAGTTCGGACCCTAGCCCAAGCGAGCAGTACTTC. The genes are TRBV27 and TRBJ2-1; maybe TRBD2 (5 bases). The end of the DNA fits TRBJ2-7 better, so the J call may be wrong. Germline CDR1 MNHEY, CDR2 SMNVEV (reference sequence). CDR3 length: 14 amino acids.